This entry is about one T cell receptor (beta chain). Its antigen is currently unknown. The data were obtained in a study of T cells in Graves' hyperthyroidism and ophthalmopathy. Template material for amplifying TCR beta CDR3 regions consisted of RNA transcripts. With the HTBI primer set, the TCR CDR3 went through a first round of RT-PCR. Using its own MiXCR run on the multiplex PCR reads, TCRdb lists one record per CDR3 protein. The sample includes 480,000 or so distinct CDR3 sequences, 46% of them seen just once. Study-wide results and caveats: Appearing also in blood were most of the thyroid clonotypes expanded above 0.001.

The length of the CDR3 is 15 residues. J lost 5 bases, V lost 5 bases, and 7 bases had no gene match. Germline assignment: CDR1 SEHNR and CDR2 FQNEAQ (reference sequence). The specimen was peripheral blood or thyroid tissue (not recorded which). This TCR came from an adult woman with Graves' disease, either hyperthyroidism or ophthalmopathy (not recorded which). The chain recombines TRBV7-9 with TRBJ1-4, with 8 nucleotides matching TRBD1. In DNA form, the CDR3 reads TGTGCCAGCAGCCAAATGACAGGGGACAATGAAAAACTGTTTTTT. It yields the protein CASSQMTGDNEKLFF.